The 31 T cell receptor beta chains presented below share a single source sample, sequenced in a study of response to subunit inactivated influenza vaccine. A single record per CDR3 protein comes from TCRdb applying MiXCR to the RT-PCR reads. Of approximately 480,000 distinct CDR3 sequences in the sample, about 10% were seen once. The sample was PBMCs from blood, taken about 40 days after vaccination. These receptors all come from a man in his fifties who received an inactivated influenza vaccine.

This clonotype was found a few times. The chain links TRBV28 to TRBJ2-7; possibly TRBD1 for D (6 bases). Germline loops: CDR1 MDHEN, CDR2 SYDVKM. Trimming left V 2 bases short and J 5 bases short, with 10 bases between. The CDR3 length is 13 residues. CDR3: CASSLKGVHEQYF. The CDR3 bases are TGTGCCAGCAGTTTAAAGGGGGTACACGAGCAGTACTTC.

This clonotype occurred many times. V usage is TRBV6-6 and J usage is TRBJ1-3; D gene ambiguous. The CDR3 extends over 12 amino acids. CDR1 is MNHNY and CDR2 is SVGAGI in the germline V gene (reference sequence). The V and J ends lost 4 bases and 3 bases respectively, with 4 bases between them. The CDR3 coding sequence is TGTGCCAGCAGTTTCGGTGGAAACACCATATATTTT. Its translation is CASSFGGNTIYF.

The CDR3 bases are TGTGCCAGCAGTGTTGCCGCTGCCTACAATGAGCAGTTCTTC. Its protein product is CASSVAAAYNEQFF. The chain links TRBV12-3 or TRBV12-4 to TRBJ2-1; D gene ambiguous. V shed 5 bases and J shed 2 bases, with 10 bases lying between them. The CDR3 sequence is 14 residues long.

This clonotype was counted a few times. This chain joins TRBV5-1 and TRBJ2-6; 8 nucleotides agree with TRBD1. J gave up 2 bases and V 9 bases, and 16 bases lay outside the gene matches. The CDR3 has 18 residues. Per the germline V gene, CDR1 is SGHRS and CDR2 is YFSETQ. CDR3 bases: TGCGCCACCTCCCCCCAGTGGGCAGGGGGCGCTGGGGCCAACGTCCTGACTTTC. Amino acid sequence: CATSPQWAGGAGANVLTF.

This clonotype has at least ten counts. V is TRBV20-1 and J is TRBJ2-7; D remains ambiguous. The CDR3 covers 15 residues. From germline, CDR1 is DFQATT and CDR2 SNEGSKA (reference sequence). V shed 0 bases and J shed 0 bases, with 12 bases lying between them. The CDR3 loop reads CSARDLGYNSYEQYF. The CDR3 coding sequence is TGCAGTGCTAGAGATCTAGGCTACAACTCCTACGAGCAGTACTTC.

The chain links TRBV6-5 to TRBJ2-5, with a weak D call TRBD1 (6 bases). V was trimmed by 2 bases and J by 2 bases, leaving 12 bases between them. Germline CDR1 is MNHEY and CDR2 is SVGAGI. The CDR3 has 15 residues. The chain's CDR3 is CASSYHRAGQETQYF. The CDR3 region has the DNA TGTGCCAGCAGTTACCACAGGGCAGGGCAAGAGACCCAGTACTTC.

This chain joins TRBV20-1 and TRBJ2-1; TRBD2 matches 8 bases. Unmatched junction bases numbered 12, after V lost 8 bases and J lost 0 bases. Germline V gives CDR1 DFQATT, CDR2 SNEGSKA (reference sequence). CDR3 length equals 16 residues. The CDR3 loop is CSTQEAGASSYNEQFF. DNA of the CDR3: TGCAGTACTCAGGAAGCGGGAGCGAGCTCCTACAATGAGCAGTTCTTC.

The chain combines TRBV20-1 with TRBJ2-3; D gene unclear. Trimming pared 3 bases from V and 1 base from J, leaving 8 bases between. The germline CDR1 and CDR2 sequences are DFQATT and SNEGSKA (reference sequence). This CDR3 is 13 amino acids long. In DNA form, the CDR3 reads TGCAGTGCTAGCCATTGGGGCACAGATACGCAGTATTTT. This sequence encodes CSASHWGTDTQYF.

This clonotype came up a few times. The chain is built from TRBV7-6 and TRBJ1-5, with TRBD1 matching 7 bases. This CDR3 has 16 residues. V was clipped by 5 bases and J by 0 bases; unmatched bases: 7. Germline CDR1 SGHVS, CDR2 FNYEAQ. Written as DNA, the CDR3 is TGTGCCAGCAGCCCCCAGGACAGGCTTAGCAATCAGCCCCAGCATTTT. This sequence encodes CASSPQDRLSNQPQHF.

In this sample, this clonotype turned up many times. This chain uses TRBV12-3 or TRBV12-4 with TRBJ1-4; D may be TRBD1 (5 bases). The germline V and J ends were trimmed by 6 bases and 8 bases, with 13 bases remaining between them. The CDR3 runs to 13 residues. The DNA of the CDR3 is TGTGCCAGCAGAAAAGGGGTGGGGGAAAAACTGTTTTTT. Protein product: CASRKGVGEKLFF.

This clonotype was detected a few times. The chain has TRBV20-1 and TRBJ1-2; D might be TRBD1 (5 bases). V was trimmed by 3 bases and J by 8 bases, leaving 10 bases between them. This CDR3 region has 11 residues. Germline-derived CDR1 and CDR2 are DFQATT and SNEGSKA (reference sequence). In nucleotides, the CDR3 is TGCAGTGCTAGTTTCCGGGACGGCTACACCTTC. Residues: CSASFRDGYTF.

This clonotype appeared a few times. The chain carries TRBV27 and TRBJ2-1, with 11 bases that match TRBD2. The V gene's germline CDR1 is MNHEY and CDR2 SMNVEV (reference sequence). The CDR3 length is 16 residues. V dropped 6 bases and J dropped 3; count of bases not matched to a gene: 7. CDR3 nucleotides: TGTGCCAGCAGCCACCTCGGGACTAGCGGCTACAATGAGCAGTTCTTC. Residues: CASSHLGTSGYNEQFF.

The chain uses TRBV7-9 and TRBJ1-3; D gene ambiguous. V was shortened by 2 bases and J by 0 bases, with 11 bases between the two germline ends. The CDR3 has 16 amino acids. CDR1 SEHNR and CDR2 FQNEAQ come from the germline V gene (reference sequence). This CDR3 is CASSLHSLTSGNTIYF. The CDR3 DNA follows: TGTGCCAGCAGCTTACACAGTCTTACCTCTGGAAACACCATATATTTT.

This rearrangement joins TRBV6-2 or TRBV6-3 to TRBJ2-1, with a weak D call TRBD2 (6 bases). V shed 7 bases and J shed 10 bases, with 17 bases lying between them. CDR3 length equals 13 residues. The germline gives CDR1 MNHEY, CDR2 SVGEGT. The CDR3 protein is CASTEWAGREQFF. The CDR3 nucleotides are TGTGCCAGCACCGAATGGGCGGGAAGGGAGCAGTTCTTC.

V is TRBV5-1 and J is TRBJ1-6, with D uncertain. Germline loops: CDR1 SGHRS, CDR2 YFSETQ. The CDR3 is 16 amino acids. Between the trimmed V and J ends, which lost 6 bases and 7 bases, there was a span of 20 bases. In nucleotides, the CDR3 is TGCGCCAGCACTCCTGGGATGCAGTTTGGCAATTCACCCCTCCACTTT. It encodes CASTPGMQFGNSPLHF.

V usage is TRBV7-3 and J usage is TRBJ2-3, with a tentative D call TRBD2 (6 bases). V shed 3 bases and J shed 6 bases, with 16 bases lying between them. The CDR3 is 15 amino acids. CDR1 and CDR2 (germline): SGHTA, FQGTGA. Written as DNA, the CDR3 is TGTGCCAGCAGCTTCCGGGACCGTGGGGGGGATACGCAGTATTTT. As protein: CASSFRDRGGDTQYF.

In this sample, this clonotype turned up many times. The chain links TRBV29-1 to TRBJ2-7, with TRBD2 matching 11 bases. The ends lost 7 bases at V and 2 bases at J; junction bases unmatched: 7. CDR3 length: 14 residues. CDR1 SQVTM and CDR2 ANQGSEA come from the germline V gene. The CDR3 nucleotides read TGCAGCGCCTCCGGGACTAGCGGAGCCTACGAGCAGTACTTC. It is translated as CSASGTSGAYEQYF.

This clonotype was observed at least ten times. The chain couples TRBV5-6 to TRBJ2-7; D gene unclear. The CDR3 extends over 13 amino acids. Germline V gives CDR1 SGHDT, CDR2 YYEEEE. Trimming took off 1 base at V and 3 bases at J, with 8 bases between the two ends. DNA for the CDR3: TGTGCCAGCAGCTTGTCCGGTTACTACGAGCAGTACTTC. Encoded protein: CASSLSGYYEQYF. Supplemented by reference TRBV5-6 and TRBJ2-7, the full variable domain reads DAGVTQSPTHLIKTRGQQVTLRCSPKSGHDTVSWYQQALGQGPQFIFQYYEEEERQRGNFPDRFSGHQFPNYSSELNVNALLLGDSALYLCASSLSGYYEQYFGPGTRLTVT.

The chain uses TRBV9 and TRBJ2-1; no definite D call. Germline CDR1 and CDR2: SGDLS and YYNGEE. V was pared by 3 bases and J by 7 bases, with 14 bases between. The CDR3 loop spans 14 amino acids. The CDR3 DNA is TGTGCCAGCAGCGCCGCCGGAAGCGTAAATGAGCAGTTCTTC. Residues: CASSAAGSVNEQFF. Looking up the rest from reference TRBV9 and TRBJ2-1 gives the full variable domain: DSGVTQTPKHLITATGQRVTLRCSPRSGDLSVYWYQQSLDQGLQFLIQYYNGEERAKGNILERFSAQQFPDLHSELNLSSLELGDSALYFCASSAAGSVNEQFFGPGTRLTVL.

The table lists this clonotype with a few counts. This chain uses TRBV6-2 or TRBV6-3 with TRBJ2-3, with D perhaps matching TRBD1 or TRBD2 (6 bases each). Trimming cost V 6 bases and J 2 bases, with 12 bases left between them. Germline CDR1 is MNHEY and CDR2 is SVGEGT. This CDR3 spans 14 amino acids. In DNA, the CDR3 is TGTGCCAGCAGGGGGGGCAGAGCCACAGATACGCAGTATTTT. Translating gives CASRGGRATDTQYF.

This clonotype was counted a few times. The chain couples TRBV12-3 or TRBV12-4 to TRBJ1-1; D is uncertain. Deletions cut 5 bases from V and 0 bases from J, with 19 bases between. The CDR3 has 17 amino acids. CDR3 sequence: CASSPGILVGMNTEAFF. The CDR3 DNA reads as TGTGCCAGCAGTCCCGGGATACTAGTCGGAATGAACACTGAAGCTTTCTTT.

The chain uses TRBV28 and TRBJ2-3, with a weak D call TRBD1 (7 bases). This CDR3 region has 15 residues. Trimming removed 3 bases from V and 8 bases from J, with 18 bases in between. CDR1 MDHEN and CDR2 SYDVKM come from the germline V gene. The CDR3 loop is CASSFGGGATPTQYF. DNA of the CDR3: TGTGCCAGCAGTTTCGGAGGGGGCGCCACACCTACGCAGTATTTT.

The chain couples TRBV20-1 to TRBJ2-6; no definite D call. V was cut by 1 base and J by 0 bases, with 7 bases left in between. This CDR3 is built from 15 residues. CDR1 and CDR2 from the germline V gene are DFQATT and SNEGSKA (reference sequence). DNA of the CDR3: TGCAGTGCTAGAGCTACGAGCTCTGGGGCCAACGTCCTGACTTTC. Residues: CSARATSSGANVLTF.

This clonotype has more than one count but fewer than ten. The chain joins TRBV29-1 to TRBJ2-1, with TRBD2 identical over 16 bases. The CDR3 is made up of 15 amino acids. Germline-derived CDR1 and CDR2 are SQVTM and ANQGSEA. V shed 7 bases and J 4 bases; nucleotides not matched to a gene: 4. CDR3 sequence reads: CSGEGLAGGYNEQFF. The CDR3 coding sequence is TGCAGCGGAGAGGGACTAGCGGGGGGGTACAATGAGCAGTTCTTC.

In this sample, this clonotype turned up a few times. The chain joins TRBV14 to TRBJ2-1; 15 bases are a match to TRBD2. The V and J ends lost 1 base and 1 base, in that order; junction bases with no gene match: 5. CDR3 length: 19 residues. Per the germline V gene, CDR1 is SGHDN and CDR2 is FVKESK. The DNA of the CDR3 is TGTGCCAGCAGCCAAGGGACTAGCGGGAGGGTGGGGTCCTACAATGAGCAGTTCTTC. Translation: CASSQGTSGRVGSYNEQFF.

The sample holds a few counts of this clonotype. The chain uses TRBV5-1 and TRBJ1-1, with D perhaps matching TRBD1 (6 bases). Germline V lookup: CDR1 SGHRS, CDR2 YFSETQ. CDR3 length equals 15 residues. V was pared by 2 bases and J by 4 bases, with 15 bases between. The CDR3, as DNA: TGCGCCAGCAGCTTCGGGGAGGGGGGCGTCACTGAAGCTTTCTTT. Protein sequence: CASSFGEGGVTEAFF.

The sample holds many counts of this clonotype. V and J are TRBV12-3 or TRBV12-4 and TRBJ1-1; no clear D gene. The V end lost 6 bases, the J end lost 0 bases, and 17 bases lay between the germline ends. The CDR3 consists of 16 residues. The DNA for the CDR3 is TGTGCCAGCAGGACGCAAGCGGGCAGCGTGAACACTGAAGCTTTCTTT. It translates to CASRTQAGSVNTEAFF.

This clonotype occurred many times. The V gene is TRBV20-1, the J gene TRBJ1-5; 8 nucleotides line up with TRBD1. The CDR3 is made up of 15 amino acids. Trimming cost V 0 bases and J 0 bases; bases outside gene matches: 1. Germline V lookup: CDR1 DFQATT, CDR2 SNEGSKA (reference sequence). CDR3 DNA sequence: TGCAGTGCTAGAGAAACAGGGGGTAGCAATCAGCCCCAGCATTTT. This gives the protein CSARETGGSNQPQHF.

This clonotype came up a few times. The chain combines TRBV4-2 with TRBJ2-7; D unresolved. Germline V gives CDR1 LGHNA, CDR2 YNFKEQ. Between the trimmed V and J ends, which lost 1 base and 4 bases, there was a span of 8 bases. This CDR3 is built from 13 residues. CDR3 coding DNA: TGTGCCAGCAGCCAAGCGGCAGTATACGAGCAGTACTTC. Its translation is CASSQAAVYEQYF.

This clonotype was observed a handful of times. The V and J genes are TRBV2 and TRBJ2-3, with 9 bases fitting TRBD2. CDR1 and CDR2 (germline): SNHLY, FYNNEI. With 5 bases clipped from V and 7 bases from J, the junction kept 4 bases outside the gene matches. The CDR3 consists of 13 residues. CDR3 in amino acids: CASSPGLANTQYF. As DNA, the CDR3 is TGTGCCAGCAGTCCGGGACTAGCTAATACGCAGTATTTT.

This clonotype was recorded many times. V is TRBV12-3 or TRBV12-4 and J is TRBJ2-2; the D is unclear. V dropped 3 bases and J dropped 5 bases, with 7 bases sitting between them. CDR3 length equals 13 residues. DNA of the CDR3: TGTGCCAGCAGTTTTGTGTTTACCGGGGAGCTGTTTTTT. It encodes CASSFVFTGELFF.